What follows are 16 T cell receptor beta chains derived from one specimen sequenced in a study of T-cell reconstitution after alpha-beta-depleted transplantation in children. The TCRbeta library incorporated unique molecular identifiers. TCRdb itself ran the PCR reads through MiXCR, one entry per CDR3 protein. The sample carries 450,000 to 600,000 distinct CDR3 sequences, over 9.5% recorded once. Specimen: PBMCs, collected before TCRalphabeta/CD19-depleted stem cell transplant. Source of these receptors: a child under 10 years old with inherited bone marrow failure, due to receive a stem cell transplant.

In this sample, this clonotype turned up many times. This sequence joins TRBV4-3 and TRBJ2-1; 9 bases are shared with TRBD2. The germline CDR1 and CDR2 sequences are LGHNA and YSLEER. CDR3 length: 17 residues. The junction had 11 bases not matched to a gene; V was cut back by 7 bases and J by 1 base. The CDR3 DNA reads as TGCGCCAGCACCCACCCCGAAGCGGGAGGATCCTACAATGAGCAGTTCTTC. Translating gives CASTHPEAGGSYNEQFF.

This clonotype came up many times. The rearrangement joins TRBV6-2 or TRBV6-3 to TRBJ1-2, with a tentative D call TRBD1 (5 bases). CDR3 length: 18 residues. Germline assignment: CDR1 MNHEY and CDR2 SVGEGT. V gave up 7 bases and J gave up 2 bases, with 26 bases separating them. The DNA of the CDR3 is TGTGCCAGCACCATCTCGTGGGACCTCGGGACGGCCAACTATGGCTACACCTTC. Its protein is CASTISWDLGTANYGYTF.

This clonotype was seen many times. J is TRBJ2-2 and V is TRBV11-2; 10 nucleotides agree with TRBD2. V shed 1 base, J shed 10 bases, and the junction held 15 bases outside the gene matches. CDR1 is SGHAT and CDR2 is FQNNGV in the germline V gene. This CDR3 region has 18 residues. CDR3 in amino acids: CASSLVIRTSGAPLELFF. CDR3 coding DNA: TGTGCCAGCAGCTTAGTAATCCGGACTAGCGGAGCACCTTTGGAGCTGTTTTTT. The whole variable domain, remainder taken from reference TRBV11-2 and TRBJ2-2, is EAGVAQSPRYKIIEKRQSVAFWCNPISGHATLYWYQQILGQGPKLLIQFQNNGVVDDSQLPKDRFSAERLKGVDSTLKIQPAKLEDSAVYLCASSLVIRTSGAPLELFFGEGSRLTVL.

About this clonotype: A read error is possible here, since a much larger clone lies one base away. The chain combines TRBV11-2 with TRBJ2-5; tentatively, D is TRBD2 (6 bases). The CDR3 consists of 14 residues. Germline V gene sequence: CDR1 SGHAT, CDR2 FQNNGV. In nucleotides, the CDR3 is TGTGCCAGCAGCCCAAATAGCGGACAAGAGACCCAGAACTTC. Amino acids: CASSPNSGQETQNF.

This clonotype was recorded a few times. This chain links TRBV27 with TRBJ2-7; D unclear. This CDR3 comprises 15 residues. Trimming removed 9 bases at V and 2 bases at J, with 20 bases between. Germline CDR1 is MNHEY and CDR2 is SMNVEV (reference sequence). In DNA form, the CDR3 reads TGTGCCAGTATGGATCTTGGGCAGGTACCCTACGAGCAGTACTTC. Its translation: CASMDLGQVPYEQYF.

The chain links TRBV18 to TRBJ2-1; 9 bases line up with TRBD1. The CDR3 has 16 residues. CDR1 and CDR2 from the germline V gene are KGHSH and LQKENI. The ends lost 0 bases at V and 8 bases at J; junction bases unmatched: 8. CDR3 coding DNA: TGTGCCAGCTCACCACCAATCGGACAGGGGATCTATGAGCAGTTCTTC. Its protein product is CASSPPIGQGIYEQFF. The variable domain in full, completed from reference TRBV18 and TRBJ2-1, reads NAGVMQNPRHLVRRRGQEARLRCSPMKGHSHVYWYRQLPEEGLKFMVYLQKENIIDESGMPKERFSAEFPKEGPSILRIQQVVRGDSAAYFCASSPPIGQGIYEQFFGPGTRLTVL.

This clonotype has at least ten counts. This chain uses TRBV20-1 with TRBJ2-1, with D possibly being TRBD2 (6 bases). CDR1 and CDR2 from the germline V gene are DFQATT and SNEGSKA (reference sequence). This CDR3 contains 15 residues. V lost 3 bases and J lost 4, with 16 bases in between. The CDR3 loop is CSASPGLGGYNEQFF. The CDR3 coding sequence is TGCAGTGCTAGCCCGGGACTGGGAGGTTACAATGAGCAGTTCTTC.

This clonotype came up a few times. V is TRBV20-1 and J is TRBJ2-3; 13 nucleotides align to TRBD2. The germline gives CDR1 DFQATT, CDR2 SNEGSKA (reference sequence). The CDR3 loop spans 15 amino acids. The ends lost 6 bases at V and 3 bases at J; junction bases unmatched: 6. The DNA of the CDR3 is TGCAGTGCAGCTGGGACTAGCGGGATTACAGATACGCAGTATTTT. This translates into CSAAGTSGITDTQYF.

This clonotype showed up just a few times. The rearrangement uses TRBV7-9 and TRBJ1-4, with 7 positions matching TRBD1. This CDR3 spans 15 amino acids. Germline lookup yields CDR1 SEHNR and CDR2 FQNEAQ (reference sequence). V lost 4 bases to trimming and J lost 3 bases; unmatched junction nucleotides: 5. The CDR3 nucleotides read TGTGCCAGCAGCTCCCAGGGGGAGCCTAATGAAAAACTGTTTTTT. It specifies CASSSQGEPNEKLFF. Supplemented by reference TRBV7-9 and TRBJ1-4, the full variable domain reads DTGVSQNPRHKITKRGQNVTFRCDPISEHNRLYWYRQTLGQGPEFLTYFQNEAQLEKSRLLSDRFSAERPKGSFSTLEIQRTEQGDSAMYLCASSSQGEPNEKLFFGSGTQLSVL.

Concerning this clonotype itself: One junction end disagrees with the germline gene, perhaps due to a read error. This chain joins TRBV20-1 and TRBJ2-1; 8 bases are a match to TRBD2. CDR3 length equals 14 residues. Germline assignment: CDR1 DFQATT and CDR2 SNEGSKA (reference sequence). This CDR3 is CSALAGSSYNKQFF. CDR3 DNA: TGCAGTGCGCTAGCGGGCAGCTCCTACAATAAGCAGTTCTTC.

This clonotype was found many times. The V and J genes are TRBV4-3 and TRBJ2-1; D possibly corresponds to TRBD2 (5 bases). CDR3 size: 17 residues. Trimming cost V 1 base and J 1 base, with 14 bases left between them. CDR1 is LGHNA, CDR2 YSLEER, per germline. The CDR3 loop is CASSQVSKGGSYNEQFF. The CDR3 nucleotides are TGCGCCAGCAGCCAAGTATCCAAAGGAGGTTCCTACAATGAGCAGTTCTTC.

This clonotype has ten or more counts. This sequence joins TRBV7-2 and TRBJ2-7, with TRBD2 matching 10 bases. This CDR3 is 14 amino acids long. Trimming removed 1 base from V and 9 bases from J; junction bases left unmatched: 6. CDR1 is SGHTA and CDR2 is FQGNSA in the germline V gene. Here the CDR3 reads CASSLGASGSGQYF. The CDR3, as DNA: TGTGCCAGCAGCTTAGGGGCTAGCGGGAGTGGGCAGTACTTC.

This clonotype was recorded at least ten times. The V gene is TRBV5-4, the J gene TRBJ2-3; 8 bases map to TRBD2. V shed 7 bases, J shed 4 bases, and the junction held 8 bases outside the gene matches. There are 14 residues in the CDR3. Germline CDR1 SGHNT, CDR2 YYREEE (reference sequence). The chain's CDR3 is CASAGSGNADTQYF. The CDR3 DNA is TGTGCCAGCGCCGGTAGCGGGAACGCAGATACGCAGTATTTT.

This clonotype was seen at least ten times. CDR3 amino acids: CSVELHEASFSTEAFF. CDR3 DNA: TGCAGCGTTGAATTACATGAGGCCAGCTTTAGCACTGAAGCTTTCTTT. The V gene is TRBV29-1, the J gene TRBJ1-1, with D unclear. The CDR3 has 16 residues. The V gene's germline CDR1 is SQVTM and CDR2 ANQGSEA. The V end was cut by 2 bases, the J end by 4 bases, with 20 bases between.

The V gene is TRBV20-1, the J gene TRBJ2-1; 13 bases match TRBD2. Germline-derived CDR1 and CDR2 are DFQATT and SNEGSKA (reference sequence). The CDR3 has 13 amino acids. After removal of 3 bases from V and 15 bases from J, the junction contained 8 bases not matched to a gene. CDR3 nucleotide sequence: TGCAGTGCTAGGTCCGGACTAGCGGGAGTTCGGTTCTTC. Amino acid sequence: CSARSGLAGVRFF.

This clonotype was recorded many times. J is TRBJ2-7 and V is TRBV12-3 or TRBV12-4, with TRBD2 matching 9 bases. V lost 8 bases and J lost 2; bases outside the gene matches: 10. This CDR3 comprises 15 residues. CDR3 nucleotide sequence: TGTGCCAGCTGGAGTAGCGGGAGAGCCACCTACGAGCAGTACTTC. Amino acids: CASWSSGRATYEQYF.